The T cell receptor beta chain under discussion was sequenced for a study of radiation and T cells in renal cell carcinoma. Described time point: baseline pretreatment blood. The treatment denotes: 15 Gy SBRT to primary tumor, nephrectomy 4 weeks later. The protocol was immunoSEQ multiplex PCR, while the TCRdb copy is restricted to in-frame clones and leaves out a portion. This sample has 40,000 to 60,000 clones, with around 83% found just once. This clone occurred once. The starting material was blood, obtained from a patient whose treatment included radiotherapy and nephrectomy. The clonotype comes from a woman aged 70-85 years with renal cell carcinoma.

In DNA form, the CDR3 reads TGTGCCTGGAGTACAGGGACAGGGGAAAAACTGTTTTTT. This encodes CAWSTGTGEKLFF. The chain joins TRBV30 to TRBJ1-4; 9 nucleotides match TRBD1. The V gene end was trimmed by 2 bases and the J gene end by 8 bases; junction bases not matched to a gene: 3. In germline, CDR1 is GTSNPN, CDR2 SVGIG (reference sequence). This CDR3 has 13 residues. The full variable domain, completed using reference TRBV30 and TRBJ1-4, is SQTIHQWPATLVQPVGSPLSLECTVEGTSNPNLYWYRQAAGRGLQLLFYSVGIGQISSEVPQNLSASRPQDRQFILSSKKLLLSDSGFYLCAWSTGTGEKLFFGSGTQLSVL.